The 18 T cell receptor beta chains reported below all come from one sample, sequenced in a study of graft-versus-host responses after intestinal transplantation. The assay was immunoSEQ multiplex PCR, and TCRdb's table has in-frame clones only and misses some. The sample lists about 93,000 clones, approximately 92% occurring once. No antigen is known for these receptors. The material was unstimulated CD8+ T cells sorted from spleen or lymph node cells, obtained before intestinal transplant. The source is a human donor who received an intestinal transplant.

This chain uses TRBV5-4 with TRBJ2-7, with 10 bases identical to TRBD1. Germline CDR1 SGHNT, CDR2 YYREEE (reference sequence). The trim removed 0 bases at V and 6 bases at J, leaving 6 bases unmatched. The length of the CDR3 is 15 residues. CDR3 protein: CASSLGRGTGAEQYF. The DNA of the CDR3 is TGTGCCAGCAGCTTGGGACGAGGGACAGGGGCCGAGCAGTACTTC.

V gene TRBV9 combines with J gene TRBJ2-2; maybe TRBD2 (7 bases). The germline gives CDR1 SGDLS, CDR2 YYNGEE. The CDR3 contains 17 residues. V dropped 1 base and J dropped 0 bases, with 13 bases sitting between them. CDR3 loop: CASSVREGGANTGELFF. The CDR3 bases are TGTGCCAGCAGCGTAAGGGAAGGGGGGGCGAACACCGGGGAGCTGTTTTTT.

The sample holds one count of this clone. This chain joins TRBV4-1 and TRBJ2-7; TRBD1 might be the D (6 bases). This CDR3 comprises 14 residues. Germline V gene lookup returns CDR1 MGHRA and CDR2 YSYEKL. Trimming removed 1 base from V and 2 bases from J, with 9 bases in between. CDR3 protein: CASSQVSGAYEQYF. CDR3 bases: TGCGCCAGCAGCCAAGTTTCAGGGGCCTACGAGCAGTACTTC.

In DNA form, the CDR3 reads TGTGCCAGCAGTGAGTCCGGGGGTGCCACTGAAGCTTTCTTT. This encodes CASSESGGATEAFF. The V gene is TRBV2, the J gene TRBJ1-1; maybe TRBD1 (5 bases). Trimming removed 3 bases from V and 4 bases from J, with 12 bases in between. This CDR3 spans 14 amino acids. Germline CDR1 is SNHLY and CDR2 is FYNNEI.

The rearrangement links TRBV19 to TRBJ2-1, with D possibly matching TRBD2 (6 bases). Deletions cut 3 bases from V and 4 bases from J, with 16 bases between. The CDR3 covers 16 residues. Per germline, CDR1 LNHDA and CDR2 SQIVND (reference sequence). CDR3 in DNA: TGTGCCAGTAGTATCGGCGGAGGGCCATTTTACAATGAGCAGTTCTTC. It yields the protein CASSIGGGPFYNEQFF.

The V and J genes are TRBV7-8 and TRBJ1-5; 10 positions match TRBD1. The J segment lost 5 bases and the V segment lost 5 bases, leaving 3 bases of the junction unmatched. The CDR3 covers 14 residues. CDR1 and CDR2 (germline): SGHVS, FQNEAQ. CDR3 in amino acids: CASSPGTGDQPQHF. The CDR3 coding sequence is TGTGCCAGCAGCCCCGGGACAGGGGATCAGCCCCAGCATTTT.

This chain joins TRBV15 and TRBJ1-2; the match to TRBD1 covers 7 bases. In germline, CDR1 is LNHNV, CDR2 YYDKDF (reference sequence). The CDR3 has 15 residues. V lost 5 bases, J lost 8 bases, and 14 bases stayed unmatched. CDR3: CATSPTGSGLIGYTF. CDR3 bases: TGTGCCACCAGCCCGACAGGGAGCGGCTTAATAGGCTACACCTTC.

J is TRBJ1-1 and V is TRBV5-1, with TRBD1 matching over 9 bases. The V and J ends lost 1 base and 4 bases, in that order; junction bases with no gene match: 8. Germline values: CDR1 SGHRS, CDR2 YFSETQ. CDR3 length: 16 amino acids. CDR3 bases: TGCGCCAGCAGCTTGAGCTTAACAGGGGGCGCCACTGAAGCTTTCTTT. Amino acid sequence: CASSLSLTGGATEAFF.

The rearrangement uses TRBV5-6 and TRBJ1-5; 12 nucleotides line up with TRBD1. Germline CDR1 and CDR2: SGHDT and YYEEEE. Trimming removed 4 bases from V and 6 bases from J; junction bases left unmatched: 5. CDR3 length: 15 residues. The CDR3 sequence: CASSQGTGGLQPQHF. CDR3 sequence (DNA): TGTGCCAGCAGCCAGGGGACAGGGGGCCTTCAGCCCCAGCATTTT.

The chain is built from TRBV5-6 and TRBJ2-1, with TRBD2 as a possible D gene (6 bases). Trimming took 4 bases from V and 4 from J, leaving 12 bases between them. This CDR3 comprises 14 residues. Germline CDR1 and CDR2: SGHDT and YYEEEE. The CDR3 here is CASSAAGTYNEQFF. The CDR3 DNA reads as TGTGCCAGCAGCGCGGCCGGGACTTACAATGAGCAGTTCTTC.

J is TRBJ2-7 and V is TRBV27; D remains ambiguous. V was pared by 0 bases and J by 2 bases, with 5 bases between. Germline V gene sequence: CDR1 MNHEY, CDR2 SMNVEV (reference sequence). CDR3 length: 13 amino acids. In DNA form, the CDR3 reads TGTGCCAGCAGTTTATCGGAGCCCTACGAGCAGTACTTC. It codes for CASSLSEPYEQYF.

The chain employs TRBV7-8 and TRBJ2-7; D is unclear. Between the trimmed V and J ends, which lost 2 bases and 2 bases, there was a span of 7 bases. The CDR3 loop spans 13 amino acids. Per germline, CDR1 SGHVS and CDR2 FQNEAQ. The CDR3 is CASSLYSTYEQYF. In DNA form, the CDR3 reads TGTGCCAGCAGCTTATACAGTACCTACGAGCAGTACTTC.

The J gene is TRBJ1-1, the V gene TRBV11-2; D gene ambiguous. CDR1 is SGHAT, CDR2 FQNNGV, per germline. This CDR3 comprises 14 residues. The V and J ends lost 4 bases and 0 bases respectively, with 9 bases between them. In DNA form, the CDR3 reads TGTGCCAGCAGCTCACGGAGTTTGAACACTGAAGCTTTCTTT. The encoded protein is CASSSRSLNTEAFF.

The rearrangement links TRBV5-1 to TRBJ2-1; TRBD2 agrees at 13 bases. J gave up 6 bases and V 3 bases, and 3 bases lay outside the gene matches. Germline V CDR1 and CDR2: SGHRS, YFSETQ. This CDR3 has 15 amino acids. CDR3 coding DNA: TGCGCCAGCAGCTACCGGACTAGCGGGAGCAATGAGCAGTTCTTC. Translated: CASSYRTSGSNEQFF.

The rearrangement joins TRBV13 to TRBJ1-1; possibly TRBD1 for D (6 bases). The ends were cut back, 0 bases at V and 4 bases at J, with 9 bases in the middle. CDR1 and CDR2 (germline): PRHDT, FYEKMQ (reference sequence). The CDR3 is made up of 14 amino acids. CDR3 nucleotides: TGTGCCAGCAGCTTAGGCCGAGGGGGCACTGAAGCTTTCTTT. It translates to CASSLGRGGTEAFF.

The gene calls are TRBV19 and TRBJ1-2, with D unclear. Trimming shortened V by 3 bases and J by 4 bases, and 15 bases separated the two germline ends. Germline V CDR1 and CDR2: LNHDA, SQIVND (reference sequence). The CDR3 spans 15 residues. CDR3: CASSMSGSTTYGYTF. The CDR3 DNA is TGTGCCAGTAGTATGTCGGGGTCTACCACCTATGGCTACACCTTC.

J is TRBJ1-3 and V is TRBV4-3; no firm D call. Germline CDR1 LGHNA, CDR2 YSLEER. The CDR3 is 12 amino acids. V lost 0 bases and J 11 bases, leaving 8 bases between the germline ends. CDR3 in DNA: TGCGCCAGCAGCCAAGATTATACTTCCATATATTTT. This gives the protein CASSQDYTSIYF.

This rearrangement joins TRBV5-1 to TRBJ2-3; 7 nucleotides line up with TRBD1. J was trimmed by 2 bases and V by 5 bases; bases with no gene match: 17. Per the germline V gene, CDR1 is SGHRS and CDR2 is YFSETQ. The CDR3 runs to 18 residues. The CDR3 sequence: CASSFPLEQGYVTDTQYF. The CDR3 DNA reads TGCGCCAGCAGTTTTCCCCTCGAACAGGGGTATGTCACAGATACGCAGTATTTT.